This is a list of T cell receptor beta chains from one sample in a study of regulatory T cells. Some clones are missing from TCRdb's copy, which holds only in-frame ones; the method was immunoSEQ multiplex PCR. The sample has some 17,000 clones, more than 85% seen once. Sequencing was done on a sample of CD8+ T cells sorted from blood. All receptors derive from a young adult with CD3G deficiency. Each CDR3 is given with its conserved first and last residue. Fields, in order: J gene, D gene, clone size, V gene, CDR3 DNA, CDR3 protein. D genes are given only for firm matches. The size of a clone is reported for some rows only, either as once, few or many, or as a class for expanded clones.

J gene: TRBJ2-2
D gene: TRBD1
clone size: .
V gene: TRBV4-3
CDR3 DNA: TGCGCCAGCAGCCAAGAGAGGGGACAGGGAACCGGGGAGCTGTTTTTT
CDR3 protein: CASSQERGQGTGELFF

J gene: TRBJ1-1
D gene: .
clone size: .
V gene: TRBV10-3
CDR3 DNA: TGTGCCATCGCGACAGCAGCTGAAGCTTTCTTT
CDR3 protein: CAIATAAEAFF

J gene: TRBJ2-1
D gene: TRBD2
clone size: .
V gene: TRBV7-8
CDR3 DNA: TGTGCCAGCAGGCCCGGGGGCGGGGGGGCCAATGAGCAGTTCTTC
CDR3 protein: CASRPGGGGANEQFF

J gene: TRBJ2-7
D gene: TRBD1
clone size: .
V gene: TRBV19
CDR3 DNA: TGTGCCAGCAAGGGGGCTGGGACCTACGAGCAGTACTTC
CDR3 protein: CASKGAGTYEQYF

J gene: TRBJ2-2
D gene: .
clone size: .
V gene: TRBV4-1
CDR3 DNA: TGCGCCAGCAAGAACACCGGGGAGCTGTTTTTT
CDR3 protein: CASKNTGELFF

J gene: TRBJ2-7
D gene: TRBD2
clone size: .
V gene: TRBV4-1
CDR3 DNA: TGCGCCAGCAGCCAAGATCCCGCGGGAGCGGCGAGGGAGCAGTACTTC
CDR3 protein: CASSQDPAGAAREQYF

J gene: TRBJ2-3
D gene: .
clone size: once
V gene: TRBV7-9
CDR3 DNA: TGTGCCAGCAGCTTAGGGACCCCGGATACGCAGTATTTT
CDR3 protein: CASSLGTPDTQYF

J gene: TRBJ2-2
D gene: .
clone size: .
V gene: TRBV7-9
CDR3 DNA: TGTGCCAGCACGGCGGAGCACACCGGGGAGCTGTTTTTT
CDR3 protein: CASTAEHTGELFF

J gene: TRBJ2-3
D gene: TRBD2
clone size: .
V gene: TRBV5-1
CDR3 DNA: TGCGCCAGCAGCACTGATAGCGGGGGTGGCAGAAATACGCAGTATTTT
CDR3 protein: CASSTDSGGGRNTQYF

J gene: TRBJ2-1
D gene: TRBD2
clone size: .
V gene: TRBV27
CDR3 DNA: TGTGCCAGCAGCCCTAGCGGTCCTTACAATGAGCAGTTCTTC
CDR3 protein: CASSPSGPYNEQFF

J gene: TRBJ2-3
D gene: TRBD2
clone size: .
V gene: TRBV5-1
CDR3 DNA: TGCGCCAGCAGCACGGGACTAGCGGGAGCCGCAGATACGCAGTATTTT
CDR3 protein: CASSTGLAGAADTQYF

J gene: TRBJ2-1
D gene: .
clone size: .
V gene: TRBV19
CDR3 DNA: TGTGCCAGTAGTACACCCGGGCGCTGGAATGAGCAGTTCTTC
CDR3 protein: CASSTPGRWNEQFF

J gene: TRBJ2-7
D gene: .
clone size: .
V gene: TRBV5-6
CDR3 DNA: TGTGCCAGCAGCTCGACAGGCTACGAGCAGTACTTC
CDR3 protein: CASSSTGYEQYF

J gene: TRBJ2-1
D gene: .
clone size: .
V gene: TRBV4-3
CDR3 DNA: TGCGCCAGCAGCCAATTATTCCGCGGTACACTGACTGATAATGAGCAGTTCTTC
CDR3 protein: CASSQLFRGTLTDNEQFF

J gene: TRBJ2-7
D gene: .
clone size: .
V gene: TRBV6-6
CDR3 DNA: TGTGCCAGCAGTTACTCAGGACCACCCTACGAGCAGTACTTC
CDR3 protein: CASSYSGPPYEQYF

J gene: TRBJ2-7
D gene: .
clone size: .
V gene: TRBV14
CDR3 DNA: TGTGCCAGCAGTAGCGTGTTAAGGCCAAACGAGCAGTACTTC
CDR3 protein: CASSSVLRPNEQYF

J gene: TRBJ1-5
D gene: TRBD1
clone size: .
V gene: TRBV10-2
CDR3 DNA: TGCGCCAGCAGCTCCCCAGACAGGGGCAGTGGTCAGCCCCAGCATTTT
CDR3 protein: CASSSPDRGSGQPQHF

J gene: TRBJ2-7
D gene: TRBD2
clone size: .
V gene: TRBV29-1
CDR3 DNA: TGCAGCGCCGGTAGCGGGAGCTACGAGCAGTACTTC
CDR3 protein: CSAGSGSYEQYF

J gene: TRBJ2-5
D gene: .
clone size: .
V gene: TRBV5-6
CDR3 DNA: TGTGCCAGCAGCTTGGTAAAGGGAGGATGGATTGAGACCCAGTACTTC
CDR3 protein: CASSLVKGGWIETQYF

J gene: TRBJ2-7
D gene: TRBD2
clone size: once
V gene: TRBV7-8
CDR3 DNA: TGTGCCAGCGGCATCGGGGGGAGGTGGGAGCAGTACTTC
CDR3 protein: CASGIGGRWEQYF

J gene: TRBJ2-7
D gene: .
clone size: .
V gene: TRBV13
CDR3 DNA: TGTGCCAGCAGCTCGACTTCAGGCCTCTACGAGCAGTACTTC
CDR3 protein: CASSSTSGLYEQYF

J gene: TRBJ1-4
D gene: .
clone size: .
V gene: TRBV7-8
CDR3 DNA: TGTGCCAGCAGCTTAATAGGGGGGCGCAACGAACTGTTTTTT
CDR3 protein: CASSLIGGRNELFF

J gene: TRBJ1-1
D gene: .
clone size: once
V gene: TRBV30
CDR3 DNA: TGTGCCTGGAGTGCCCAGCGGCACACTGAAGCTTTCTTT
CDR3 protein: CAWSAQRHTEAFF

J gene: TRBJ2-7
D gene: TRBD2
clone size: .
V gene: TRBV27
CDR3 DNA: TGTGCCAGCAGTGTCCGGGAGGCGGGGAGGGTTTACGAGCAGTACTTC
CDR3 protein: CASSVREAGRVYEQYF

J gene: TRBJ1-2
D gene: .
clone size: .
V gene: TRBV7-9
CDR3 DNA: TGTGCCAGCAGCTGGGACGGCGACTATGGCTACACCTTC
CDR3 protein: CASSWDGDYGYTF

J gene: TRBJ1-2
D gene: .
clone size: .
V gene: TRBV6-1
CDR3 DNA: TGTGCCAGCAGATATATCGGGACGGACTATGGCTACACCTTC
CDR3 protein: CASRYIGTDYGYTF

J gene: TRBJ1-2
D gene: .
clone size: .
V gene: TRBV2
CDR3 DNA: TGTGCCAGCACCGAGGGCGGATCCTATGGCTACACCTTC
CDR3 protein: CASTEGGSYGYTF

J gene: TRBJ2-1
D gene: .
clone size: .
V gene: TRBV9
CDR3 DNA: TGTGCCAGCAGCCCCCGGTATGGTGAGCAGTTCTTC
CDR3 protein: CASSPRYGEQFF

J gene: TRBJ2-7
D gene: .
clone size: .
V gene: TRBV6-4
CDR3 DNA: TGTGCCAGCAGCGTTCTCCTCGAAGCTCAAATTACCTACGAGCAGTACTTC
CDR3 protein: CASSVLLEAQITYEQYF

J gene: TRBJ1-2
D gene: .
clone size: .
V gene: TRBV2
CDR3 DNA: TGTGCCAGCAGTGAAGCCCAGGGCCGGGAAGGCTACACCTTC
CDR3 protein: CASSEAQGREGYTF

J gene: TRBJ2-1
D gene: .
clone size: .
V gene: TRBV4-1
CDR3 DNA: TGCGCCAGCAGCCAACTAGGACCGTACAATGAGCAGTTCTTC
CDR3 protein: CASSQLGPYNEQFF

J gene: TRBJ1-2
D gene: .
clone size: .
V gene: TRBV19
CDR3 DNA: TGTGCCAGTAGTACTCAAACTGTGGAGGTTTGGGCCTATGGCTACACCTTC
CDR3 protein: CASSTQTVEVWAYGYTF

J gene: TRBJ2-7
D gene: .
clone size: .
V gene: TRBV7-2
CDR3 DNA: TGTGCCAGCAGCTTATCATCACGGGGATCCTACGAGCAGTACTTC
CDR3 protein: CASSLSSRGSYEQYF

J gene: TRBJ1-2
D gene: .
clone size: .
V gene: TRBV7-9
CDR3 DNA: TGTGCCAGCAGCTTAGAGGGAAGGACGCTCACCTTC
CDR3 protein: CASSLEGRTLTF

J gene: TRBJ2-3
D gene: .
clone size: .
V gene: TRBV11-2
CDR3 DNA: TGTGCCAGCTTGAGAACGGGGCCAGGCACAGATACGCAGTATTTT
CDR3 protein: CASLRTGPGTDTQYF

J gene: TRBJ2-7
D gene: .
clone size: .
V gene: TRBV5-6
CDR3 DNA: TGTGCCAGCAGCTTGGTAGGTGGGGGCGAGCAGTACTTC
CDR3 protein: CASSLVGGGEQYF

J gene: TRBJ2-1
D gene: TRBD1
clone size: .
V gene: TRBV5-4
CDR3 DNA: TGTGCCAGCAGCTTGGAAACAGGGGCTCACAATGAGCAGTTCTTC
CDR3 protein: CASSLETGAHNEQFF

J gene: TRBJ2-1
D gene: TRBD2
clone size: .
V gene: TRBV28
CDR3 DNA: TGTGCCAGCAGTTCCTCCCGACTAGCGGGAGGGTCCAATGAGCAGTTCTTC
CDR3 protein: CASSSSRLAGGSNEQFF

J gene: TRBJ2-7
D gene: .
clone size: .
V gene: TRBV5-1
CDR3 DNA: TGCGCCAGCAGCTTGGGAGTCCTGAGGACCCACGAGCAGTACTTC
CDR3 protein: CASSLGVLRTHEQYF

J gene: TRBJ1-5
D gene: .
clone size: .
V gene: TRBV6-5
CDR3 DNA: TGTGCCAGCGGCCCACAGCCCCAGCATTTT
CDR3 protein: CASGPQPQHF

J gene: TRBJ2-7
D gene: .
clone size: .
V gene: TRBV20-1
CDR3 DNA: TGCAGTGCTAGATTAGACAATGGGGAGTACTTC
CDR3 protein: CSARLDNGEYF

J gene: TRBJ2-3
D gene: .
clone size: .
V gene: TRBV13
CDR3 DNA: TGTGCCAGCAGCCCCCCCATGCCTAGTGGGGCAGATACGCAGTATTTT
CDR3 protein: CASSPPMPSGADTQYF

J gene: TRBJ1-2
D gene: .
clone size: .
V gene: TRBV7-9
CDR3 DNA: TGTGCCAGCAGCCCGGACATTTCCGCCTATGGCTACACCTTC
CDR3 protein: CASSPDISAYGYTF

J gene: TRBJ1-3
D gene: .
clone size: once
V gene: TRBV11-2
CDR3 DNA: TGTGCCAGCACCGTTGGGGCCAGCTCTGGAAACACCATATATTTT
CDR3 protein: CASTVGASSGNTIYF

J gene: TRBJ2-7
D gene: .
clone size: .
V gene: TRBV19
CDR3 DNA: TGTGCCAGTAGCCCTGGGGGCGGGGATTACTACGAGCAGTACTTC
CDR3 protein: CASSPGGGDYYEQYF

J gene: TRBJ2-3
D gene: .
clone size: .
V gene: TRBV27
CDR3 DNA: TGTGCCAGCACCCCGGGTTTCAGCACAGATACGCAGTATTTT
CDR3 protein: CASTPGFSTDTQYF

J gene: TRBJ1-2
D gene: .
clone size: .
V gene: TRBV7-9
CDR3 DNA: TGTGCCAGCAGCTTGGACAACAGCTATGGCTACACCTTC
CDR3 protein: CASSLDNSYGYTF

J gene: TRBJ1-2
D gene: .
clone size: .
V gene: TRBV30
CDR3 DNA: TGTGCCTGGATCGGAGGAGCCAACTATGGCTACACCTTC
CDR3 protein: CAWIGGANYGYTF

J gene: TRBJ1-6
D gene: TRBD1
clone size: .
V gene: TRBV19
CDR3 DNA: TGTGCCAGTAGCGTCACAGCAGGGGGATATAATTCACCCCTCCACTTT
CDR3 protein: CASSVTAGGYNSPLHF

J gene: TRBJ2-7
D gene: .
clone size: .
V gene: TRBV7-2
CDR3 DNA: TGTGCCAGCAGCCCGTACCCCCGCCCCTCCTACGAGCAGTACTTC
CDR3 protein: CASSPYPRPSYEQYF

J gene: TRBJ2-1
D gene: TRBD1
clone size: .
V gene: TRBV5-1
CDR3 DNA: TGCGCCAGCAAGGGACAGGGGGATCCCAATGAGCAGTTCTTC
CDR3 protein: CASKGQGDPNEQFF

J gene: TRBJ2-5
D gene: TRBD2
clone size: .
V gene: TRBV14
CDR3 DNA: TGTGCCAGCAGCCAGCGGACTAGCGGGGCGGAGGAGACCCAGTACTTC
CDR3 protein: CASSQRTSGAEETQYF

J gene: TRBJ2-7
D gene: .
clone size: .
V gene: TRBV6-1
CDR3 DNA: TGTGCCAGCAGTGGGGGGATAAGTTTCTACGAGCAGTACTTC
CDR3 protein: CASSGGISFYEQYF

J gene: TRBJ1-5
D gene: TRBD1
clone size: .
V gene: TRBV28
CDR3 DNA: TGTGCCAGCAGTTACGGGACAGGGGATCAGCCCCAGCATTTT
CDR3 protein: CASSYGTGDQPQHF

J gene: TRBJ2-5
D gene: .
clone size: .
V gene: TRBV7-9
CDR3 DNA: TGTGCCAGCAGCTTAGGGCCGGAGGGATTAGAGACCCAGTACTTC
CDR3 protein: CASSLGPEGLETQYF

J gene: TRBJ2-1
D gene: TRBD2
clone size: .
V gene: TRBV11-2
CDR3 DNA: TGTGCCAGCAGCGCCGGACTAGCCAATGAGCAGTTCTTC
CDR3 protein: CASSAGLANEQFF